Presented here are 13 T cell receptor beta chains from one specimen sequenced in a study of read filtering for tumor transcriptome and immune sequencing. From about 400 ng of RNA, a library with molecular barcoded alpha/delta and beta/gamma adaptors was made. A single record per CDR3 protein comes from TCRdb applying MiXCR to the reads. The top ten hold approximately 35% of the sample, which has roughly 41,000 distinct CDR3 sequences, approximately 15% seen once. The sequenced sample consisted of a population of CD138-negative cells sorted from bone marrow. Receptors were obtained from a donor older than 35 with multiple myeloma.

This clonotype was picked up many times. The chain combines TRBV19 with TRBJ2-1; D is uncertain. V was pared by 3 bases and J by 6 bases, with 3 bases between. The CDR3 has 11 amino acids. Germline CDR1 reads LNHDA; CDR2 reads SQIVND (reference sequence). CDR3 in DNA: TGTGCCAGTAGTATTTTCAATGAGCAGTTCTTC. It specifies CASSIFNEQFF. The complete variable domain, with remaining parts taken from reference TRBV19 and TRBJ2-1, reads DGGITQSPKYLFRKEGQNVTLSCEQNLNHDAMYWYRQDPGQGLRLIYYSQIVNDFQKGDIAEGYSVSREKKESFPLTVTSAQKNPTAFYLCASSIFNEQFFGPGTRLTVL.

This clonotype was observed many times. This may stem from a read error, because a much larger clone lies one nucleotide away. The rearrangement joins TRBV29-1 to TRBJ2-1; 8 nucleotides match TRBD2. This CDR3 contains 12 residues. Germline V gene lookup returns CDR1 SQVTM and CDR2 ANQGSEA. For the CDR3, the DNA is TGCAGCGTCCGACTAGCGCGCAATGGGCAGTTCTTC. This gives the protein CSVRLARNGQFF.

This clonotype was observed many times. V gene TRBV13 combines with J gene TRBJ2-3, with a tentative D call TRBD1 (5 bases). Germline values: CDR1 PRHDT, CDR2 FYEKMQ (reference sequence). The CDR3 has 13 amino acids. The ends were cut back, 3 bases at V and 3 bases at J, with 7 bases in the middle. Here the CDR3 reads CASSFGATDTQYF. In nucleotides, the CDR3 is TGTGCCAGCAGCTTTGGGGCGACAGATACGCAGTATTTT.

This rearrangement joins TRBV5-5 to TRBJ1-2; 7 bases line up with TRBD1. Germline assignment: CDR1 SGHKS and CDR2 YYEKEE (reference sequence). The V segment lost 4 bases and the J segment 5 bases; nucleotides outside the gene matches: 8. This CDR3 is built from 14 residues. The CDR3 loop is CASSPLLGQYGYTF. Here the CDR3 DNA reads TGTGCCAGCAGCCCATTATTGGGACAGTATGGCTACACCTTC. Using reference TRBV5-5 and TRBJ1-2 for the parts outside the CDR3, the full variable domain is DAGVTQSPTHLIKTRGQQVTLRCSPISGHKSVSWYQQVLGQGPQFIFQYYEKEERGRGNFPDRFSARQFPNYSSELNVNALLLGDSALYLCASSPLLGQYGYTFGSGTRLTVV.

This clonotype was seen only a few times. The junction differs from germline at one of its ends, possibly a read error. This sequence joins TRBV20-1 and TRBJ2-3, with 7 bases aligning to TRBD2. The germline V gene has CDR1 DFQATT and CDR2 SNEGSKA (reference sequence). The CDR3 is made up of 15 amino acids. The CDR3 DNA follows: TGCAGTGTCAGGCGTCCAGCGGGATCCACAGATACGCAGTGTTTT. Its protein is CSVRRPAGSTDTQCF.

This clonotype was seen repeatedly, ten times or more. The rearrangement joins TRBV5-1 to TRBJ2-6; D is unresolved. The CDR3 length is 14 residues. Germline CDR1 is SGHRS and CDR2 is YFSETQ. With 3 bases removed from V and 0 bases from J, the gap between germline ends came to 4 bases. The CDR3, as DNA: TGCGCCAGCAGCTCTAACTCTGGGGCCAACGTCCTGACTTTC. Encoded protein: CASSSNSGANVLTF. Drawing the rest from reference TRBV5-1 and TRBJ2-6, the complete variable domain is KAGVTQTPRYLIKTRGQQVTLSCSPISGHRSVSWYQQTPGQGLQFLFEYFSETQRNKGNFPGRFSGRQFSNSRSEMNVSTLELGDSALYLCASSSNSGANVLTFGAGSRLTVL.

Points on this clonotype: Germline is not matched at one junction end, which may reflect a read error. This chain links TRBV7-8 with TRBJ2-1, with TRBD2 matching 7 bases. Per the germline V gene, CDR1 is SGHVS and CDR2 is FQNEAQ. The CDR3 loop spans 17 amino acids. CDR3 protein: CAGSLAWGGGAYIEQFF. The CDR3 region has the DNA TGTGCCGGCAGCTTAGCGTGGGGGGGAGGGGCCTACATTGAGCAGTTCTTC.

This clonotype occurred many times. The V and J genes are TRBV5-8 and TRBJ1-1; D gene uncertain. V gave up 0 bases and J gave up 0 bases, with 9 bases separating them. The CDR3 has 15 amino acids. The germline V gene has CDR1 SGHTS and CDR2 YDEGEE. The CDR3 sequence is CASSLGHTLNTEAFF. CDR3 DNA sequence: TGTGCCAGCAGCTTGGGCCATACTTTGAACACTGAAGCTTTCTTT.

This clonotype was counted many times. The chain couples TRBV4-3 to TRBJ2-1; D may be TRBD2 (5 bases). V dropped 5 bases and J dropped 0 bases, with 11 bases sitting between them. This CDR3 region has 15 residues. CDR1 and CDR2 (germline): LGHNA, YSLEER. The CDR3 reads CASSADLFSYNEQFF. DNA of the CDR3: TGCGCCAGCAGCGCGGACTTATTCTCCTACAATGAGCAGTTCTTC.

This clonotype was seen a handful of times. CDR3 loop: CASSSGNRNYEQYF. The CDR3 DNA is TGTGCCAGCAGTTCCGGCAATAGAAACTACGAGCAGTACTTC. This chain joins TRBV5-4 and TRBJ2-7, with unresolved D. The CDR3 consists of 14 residues. Trimming took off 5 bases at V and 3 bases at J, with 15 bases between the two ends. Germline V CDR1 and CDR2: SGHNT, YYREEE (reference sequence).

There are many counts of this clonotype. V gene TRBV3-1 combines with J gene TRBJ2-7; 7 bases are a match to TRBD2. This CDR3 contains 14 residues. The V and J ends lost 2 bases and 6 bases, in that order; junction bases with no gene match: 7. Germline loops: CDR1 LGHDT, CDR2 YNNKEL (reference sequence). Here the CDR3 reads CASSQMREQSEQYF. DNA for the CDR3: TGTGCCAGCAGCCAAATGCGGGAGCAAAGCGAGCAGTACTTC.

The J gene is TRBJ1-5, the V gene TRBV28; weak D call: TRBD1 (6 bases). Per the germline V gene, CDR1 is MDHEN and CDR2 is SYDVKM. CDR3 size: 17 residues. Between the trimmed V and J ends, which lost 3 bases and 0 bases, there was a span of 15 bases. The DNA for the CDR3 is TGTGCCAGCAGTTTGGGGGGGACACCTCTTAGCAATCAGCCCCAGCATTTT. Residues: CASSLGGTPLSNQPQHF.

Many counts were recorded for this clonotype. The rearrangement joins TRBV29-1 to TRBJ2-1; 14 bases map to TRBD2. There are 17 residues in the CDR3. In germline, CDR1 is SQVTM, CDR2 ANQGSEA. V dropped 3 bases and J dropped 3; count of bases not matched to a gene: 7. CDR3 protein: CSVEPPGLAGVYNEQFF. CDR3 DNA sequence: TGCAGCGTTGAGCCTCCGGGACTAGCGGGAGTCTACAATGAGCAGTTCTTC.